This TCR beta chain was identified during a study of patients and donors after allogeneic stem cell transplantation. The CDR3 runs to 13 residues. Germline loops: CDR1 DFQATT, CDR2 SNEGSKA (reference sequence). With 6 bases clipped from V and 5 bases from J, the junction kept 6 bases outside the gene matches. This clonotype has a count of ten or more. TCRdb fed the RT-PCR reads into MiXCR, producing one record per CDR3 protein. Among about a million distinct CDR3 sequences listed, more than 15% were seen once. Sequencing was carried out using blood, either unsorted or a sorted T cell fraction (not recorded which). The TCR comes from a human donor who was either an allogeneic HSCT recipient or a stem cell or donor lymphocyte infusion donor (not recorded which). It is not recorded whose cells these are; they may come from a transplant donor. V is TRBV20-1 and J is TRBJ2-1; TRBD2 aligns across 8 bases. This CDR3 is CSARLARHNEQFF. The CDR3 bases are TGCAGTGCCAGACTAGCGCGTCACAATGAGCAGTTCTTC.